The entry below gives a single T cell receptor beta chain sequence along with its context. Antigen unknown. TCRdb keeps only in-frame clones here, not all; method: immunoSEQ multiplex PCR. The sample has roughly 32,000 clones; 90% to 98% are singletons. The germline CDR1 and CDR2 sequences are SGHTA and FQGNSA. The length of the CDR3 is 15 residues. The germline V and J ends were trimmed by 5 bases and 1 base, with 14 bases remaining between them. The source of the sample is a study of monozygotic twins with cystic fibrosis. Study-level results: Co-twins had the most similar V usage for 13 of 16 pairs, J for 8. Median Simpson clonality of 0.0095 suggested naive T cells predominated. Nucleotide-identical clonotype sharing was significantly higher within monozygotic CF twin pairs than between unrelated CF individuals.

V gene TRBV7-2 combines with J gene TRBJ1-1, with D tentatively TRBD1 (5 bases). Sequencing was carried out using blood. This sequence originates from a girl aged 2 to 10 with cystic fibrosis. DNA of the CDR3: TGTGCCAGCAGCCCTATCGGGGGAGGGAACACTGAAGCTTTCTTT. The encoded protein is CASSPIGGGNTEAFF.